The sequence of this T cell receptor beta chain was determined in a study of T cell responses to AZD1222 COVID-19 vaccine. Overall study findings and caveats: There were mostly white British donors and more females than males, and clonal diversity was possibly underestimated. Nearly half of unique spike-specific TCRs reportedly avoided B.1.351 and B.1.1.7 mutated regions.

On this clone: Its antigen is as yet unknown.

Here immunoSEQ multiplex PCR was the method, and the copy in TCRdb shows in-frame clones only, minus some. The table lists 120,000 to 150,000 clones, approximately 85% of them singletons, with 3.5% to 5% in the top ten. CDR1 and CDR2 (germline): GTSNPN, SVGIG (reference sequence). The CDR3 has 14 residues. The germline V and J ends were trimmed by 0 bases and 3 bases, with 11 bases remaining between them. Here the sequenced sample was peripheral blood, taken on day 0 of MenACWY control vaccination. The chain is built from TRBV30 and TRBJ1-2, with D maybe TRBD1 (6 bases). This receptor was identified in an adult in good health. CDR3 sequence: CAWSVHRTDYGYTF. The CDR3 DNA follows: TGTGCCTGGAGTGTACATAGGACAGACTATGGCTACACCTTC.